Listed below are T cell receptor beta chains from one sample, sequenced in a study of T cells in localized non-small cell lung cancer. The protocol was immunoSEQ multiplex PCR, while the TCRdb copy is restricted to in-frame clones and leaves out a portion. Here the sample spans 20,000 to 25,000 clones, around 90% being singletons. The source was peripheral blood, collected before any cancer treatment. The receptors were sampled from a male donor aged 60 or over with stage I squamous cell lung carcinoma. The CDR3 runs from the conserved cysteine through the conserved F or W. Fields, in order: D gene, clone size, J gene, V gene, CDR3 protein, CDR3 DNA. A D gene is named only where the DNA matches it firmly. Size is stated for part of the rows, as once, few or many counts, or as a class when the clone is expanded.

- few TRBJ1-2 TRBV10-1 CASSESGNYGYTF TGCGCCAGCAGTGAGTCGGGGAACTATGGCTACACCTTC
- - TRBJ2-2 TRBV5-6 CASSFRALASNTGELFF TGTGCCAGCAGCTTCCGGGCTCTGGCTTCGAACACCGGGGAGCTGTTTTTT
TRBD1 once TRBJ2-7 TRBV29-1 CSVDRGPREQYF TGCAGCGTTGACAGGGGGCCGAGGGAGCAGTACTTC
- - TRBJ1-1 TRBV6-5 CASRPAGISTEAFF TGTGCCAGCAGACCCGCAGGGATCTCCACTGAAGCTTTCTTT
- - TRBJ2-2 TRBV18 CASSPGQGATGELFF TGTGCCAGCTCACCTGGCCAGGGTGCCACCGGGGAGCTGTTTTTT
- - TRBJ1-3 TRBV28 CASTVTGNTIYF TGTGCCAGCACTGTCACTGGAAACACCATATATTTT
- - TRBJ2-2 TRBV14 CASSRGPTGELFF TGTGCCAGCAGCCGGGGACCCACCGGGGAGCTGTTTTTT
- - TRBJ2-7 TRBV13 CASSSGPTNPYEQYF TGTGCCAGCAGCTCGGGACCGACTAACCCCTACGAGCAGTACTTC
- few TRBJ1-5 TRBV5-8 CASSHQRGRVQPQHF TGTGCCAGCAGCCACCAACGGGGAAGGGTTCAGCCCCAGCATTTT
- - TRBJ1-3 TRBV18 CASSPPRSGGSSGNTIYF TGTGCCAGCTCACCACCGCGGTCGGGGGGCAGTTCTGGAAACACCATATATTTT
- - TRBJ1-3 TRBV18 CASSPSNSGNTIYF TGTGCCAGCTCCCCTAGCAACTCTGGAAACACCATATATTTT
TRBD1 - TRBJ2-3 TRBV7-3 CASSGGTGDEDTQYF TGTGCCAGCAGTGGTGGGACAGGGGATGAAGATACGCAGTATTTT
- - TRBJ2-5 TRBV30 CAWSVGAMLKTQYF TGTGCCTGGAGTGTAGGGGCAATGTTAAAGACCCAGTACTTC
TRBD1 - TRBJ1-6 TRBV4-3 CASSQEGQGPSPLHF TGCGCCAGCAGCCAAGAGGGACAGGGCCCCTCACCCCTCCACTTT
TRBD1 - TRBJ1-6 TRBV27 CASSATGRSYNSPLHF TGTGCCAGCAGTGCGACAGGGCGCTCCTATAATTCACCCCTCCACTTT
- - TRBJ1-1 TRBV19 CASSIFSPNTEAFF TGTGCCAGTAGTATCTTTTCGCCGAACACTGAAGCTTTCTTT
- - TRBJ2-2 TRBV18 CASSPRGVPNTGELFF TGTGCCAGCTCACCTCGGGGAGTTCCGAACACCGGGGAGCTGTTTTTT
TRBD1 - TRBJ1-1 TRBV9 CASSVGTGSSFAFF TGTGCCAGCAGCGTGGGGACAGGGTCTTCGTTCGCTTTCTTT
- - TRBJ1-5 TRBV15 CATSRQFQPQHF TGTGCCACCAGCAGACAATTTCAGCCCCAGCATTTT
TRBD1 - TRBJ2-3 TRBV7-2 CASRTGTGTDTQYF TGTGCCAGCAGAACCGGGACAGGAACAGATACGCAGTATTTT
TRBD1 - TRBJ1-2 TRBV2 CAGIRDREGLGGGYTF TGTGCCGGAATCCGGGACAGGGAAGGTTTAGGTGGAGGCTACACCTTC
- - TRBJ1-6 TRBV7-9 CASSYGQGGSPLHF TGTGCCAGCAGCTACGGACAAGGCGGCTCACCCCTCCACTTT
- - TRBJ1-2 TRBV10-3 CAISTTQGSYGYTF TGTGCCATCAGTACAACTCAGGGAAGCTATGGCTACACCTTC
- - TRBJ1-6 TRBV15 CATWTTLSYNSPLHF TGTGCCACCTGGACGACATTGTCCTATAATTCACCCCTCCACTTT
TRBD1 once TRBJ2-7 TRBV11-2 CASSSGTGGSTTYEQYF TGTGCCAGCAGCTCCGGGACAGGGGGCTCCACCACCTACGAGCAGTACTTC
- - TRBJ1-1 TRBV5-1 CASSLEPGMNTEAFF TGCGCCAGCAGCTTGGAACCGGGGATGAACACTGAAGCTTTCTTT
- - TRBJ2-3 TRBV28 CASSLWGRGTDTQYF TGTGCCAGCAGTTTGTGGGGGCGGGGCACAGATACGCAGTATTTT
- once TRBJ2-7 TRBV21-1 CASSKRQGTPNEQYF TGTGCCAGCAGCAAAAGACAGGGCACCCCGAACGAGCAGTACTTC
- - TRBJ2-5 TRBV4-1 CASSQGNRQETQYF TGCGCCAGCAGCCAAGGCAACAGGCAAGAGACCCAGTACTTC
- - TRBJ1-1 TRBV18 CASSPRDGNMNTEAFF TGTGCCAGCTCACCGAGGGACGGAAACATGAACACTGAAGCTTTCTTT
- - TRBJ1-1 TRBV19 CASSIGSMNTEAFF TGTGCCAGTAGTATTGGATCTATGAACACTGAAGCTTTCTTT
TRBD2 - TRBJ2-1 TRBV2 CASSATGGGYNEQFF TGTGCCAGCAGTGCGACGGGGGGGGGCTACAATGAGCAGTTCTTC
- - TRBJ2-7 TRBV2 CASSGTLAYEQYF TGTGCCAGCAGCGGGACGCTCGCCTACGAGCAGTACTTC
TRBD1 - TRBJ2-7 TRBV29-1 CSVDRAGQGNEQYF TGCAGCGTCGACCGAGCGGGACAGGGAAACGAGCAGTACTTC
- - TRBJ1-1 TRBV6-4 CASSYDRNTEAFF TGTGCCAGCAGTTATGACAGGAACACTGAAGCTTTCTTT
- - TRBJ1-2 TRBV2 CASSKRTDNYGYTF TGTGCCAGTAGCAAAAGGACAGATAACTATGGCTACACCTTC
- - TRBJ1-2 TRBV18 CASSPLADYGYTF TGTGCCAGCTCCCCCCTGGCGGACTATGGCTACACCTTC
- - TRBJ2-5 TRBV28 CASARGGQETQYF TGTGCCAGCGCTAGGGGGGGGCAAGAGACCCAGTACTTC
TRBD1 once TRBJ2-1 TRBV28 CASSGRQGATYEQFF TGTGCCAGCAGTGGGCGACAGGGGGCTACATATGAGCAGTTCTTC
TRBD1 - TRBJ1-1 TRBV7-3 CASSLLTGGGEAFF TGTGCCAGCAGCTTACTCACAGGGGGCGGGGAAGCTTTCTTT
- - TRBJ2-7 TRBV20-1 CSGQSSYEQYF TGCAGTGGACAGAGCTCCTACGAGCAGTACTTC
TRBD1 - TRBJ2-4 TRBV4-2 CASSQDGTGVKNIQYF TGTGCCAGCAGCCAAGATGGGACAGGGGTCAAAAACATTCAGTACTTC
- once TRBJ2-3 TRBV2 CASNPRRSTDTQYF TGTGCCAGCAATCCCCGGAGGAGCACAGATACGCAGTATTTT
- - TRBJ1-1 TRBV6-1 CASSEAKGWFTEAFF TGTGCCAGCAGTGAAGCAAAGGGGTGGTTCACTGAAGCTTTCTTT